Each of the 23 T cell receptor beta chains below was sequenced from the same sample in a study of OX40 agonist ivuxolimab in advanced cancers. Profiling relied on immunoSEQ multiplex PCR, and the TCRdb table lists in-frame clones only, not all of them. Of about 25,000 clones listed, 65% to 90% are singletons. Material: CD4+ or CD8+ T cells sorted from blood, obtained in a trial of the OX40 agonist ivuxolimab. Every receptor here comes from an adult with an advanced solid tumor such as melanoma, head and neck, liver or kidney cancer.

The chain links TRBV6-4 to TRBJ2-1, with 9 bases aligning to TRBD2. CDR1 is MRHNA, CDR2 SNTAGT, per germline. V lost 5 bases, J lost 7 bases, and 12 bases stayed unmatched. The CDR3 is 16 residues long. CDR3 loop: CASSTLAGAGGNEQFF. The CDR3 DNA reads TGTGCCAGCAGTACCTTAGCGGGAGCCGGGGGAAATGAGCAGTTCTTC.

This clone was detected only a few times. The chain uses TRBV2 and TRBJ1-2, with unresolved D. The CDR3 is 10 amino acids. V was clipped by 8 bases and J by 3 bases, with 4 bases between them. Germline CDR1 and CDR2: SNHLY and FYNNEI. In DNA form, the CDR3 reads TGTGCCAGCTGGTACTATGGCTACACCTTC. Residues: CASWYYGYTF.

As regards this clone: At the DNA level, this CDR3 is encoded by other sequences in the same sample as well. The chain combines TRBV5-1 with TRBJ2-7, with D unresolved. Germline assignment: CDR1 SGHRS and CDR2 YFSETQ. V lost 2 bases, J lost 0 bases, and 3 bases lay in between. The CDR3 consists of 12 residues. The CDR3 DNA is TGCGCCAGCAGCTTAAACTCCTACGAGCAGTACTTC. Protein sequence: CASSLNSYEQYF.

The V call is TRBV28, the J call TRBJ1-5; weak D call: TRBD1 (5 bases). CDR3 length: 15 amino acids. V lost 4 bases and J 0 bases, leaving 10 bases between the germline ends. The V gene's germline CDR1 is MDHEN and CDR2 SYDVKM. The CDR3 is CASSWRQNSNQPQHF. CDR3 DNA sequence: TGTGCCAGCAGTTGGAGACAGAATAGCAATCAGCCCCAGCATTTT.

The chain combines TRBV5-1 with TRBJ2-5; D unclear. The germline V gene has CDR1 SGHRS and CDR2 YFSETQ. CDR3 length equals 14 residues. The V end was cut by 4 bases, the J end by 4 bases, with 14 bases between. The CDR3 nucleotides are TGCGCCAGCAGCCCCCTGGACGGCGGAGAGACCCAGTACTTC. As protein: CASSPLDGGETQYF.

The J gene is TRBJ1-1, the V gene TRBV2, with D hard to call. Germline V lookup: CDR1 SNHLY, CDR2 FYNNEI. The CDR3 contains 12 residues. The ends were cut back, 0 bases at V and 8 bases at J, with 7 bases in the middle. The chain's CDR3 is CASSEAAVEAFF. In DNA, the CDR3 is TGTGCCAGCAGTGAAGCAGCGGTAGAAGCTTTCTTT.

This clone has a single count. The chain uses TRBV7-9 and TRBJ1-4; TRBD1 might be the D (6 bases). The V end was cut by 4 bases, the J end by 2 bases, with 8 bases between. This CDR3 spans 14 amino acids. Germline CDR1 and CDR2: SEHNR and FQNEAQ (reference sequence). The CDR3 sequence is CASSSDRTNEKLFF. The CDR3 coding sequence is TGTGCCAGCAGCTCAGACAGGACTAATGAAAAACTGTTTTTT.

The rearrangement links TRBV28 to TRBJ2-7; D gene ambiguous. The V end lost 3 bases, the J end lost 2 bases, and 14 bases lay between the germline ends. The germline V gene has CDR1 MDHEN and CDR2 SYDVKM. The CDR3 runs to 15 residues. CDR3 region: CASSLGRITPYEQYF. DNA of the CDR3: TGTGCCAGCAGTTTGGGCCGAATAACACCCTACGAGCAGTACTTC.

The rearrangement links TRBV19 to TRBJ2-7; the D is unclear. The CDR3 consists of 12 residues. CDR1 is LNHDA, CDR2 SQIVND, per germline (reference sequence). Trimming stripped 4 bases from V and 6 bases from J, with 10 bases between. Written as DNA, the CDR3 is TGTGCCAGTAGTAGGGGTACGGGCGAGCAGTACTTC. Residues: CASSRGTGEQYF.

The rearrangement joins TRBV2 to TRBJ1-2; D perhaps matches TRBD1 (5 bases). Germline loops: CDR1 SNHLY, CDR2 FYNNEI. The CDR3 totals 11 residues. The CDR3 loop is CFVEGIQGYTF. CDR3 bases: TGTTTCGTTGAGGGGATACAAGGCTACACCTTC.

The J gene is TRBJ2-7, the V gene TRBV21-1; the D call TRBD2 from the table was never checked on the DNA. TRBV21-1 has pseudogene status. This CDR3 spans 14 amino acids. CDR3 residues: CASSKEDPRREQYF. The CDR3 DNA sequence: TGTGCCAGCAGCAAAGAGGACCCCAGGAGGGAGCAGTACTTC.

The V and J genes are TRBV19 and TRBJ2-7, with unresolved D. The V end lost 4 bases, the J end lost 4 bases, and 8 bases lay between the germline ends. The CDR3 consists of 12 residues. The germline CDR1 and CDR2 sequences are LNHDA and SQIVND (reference sequence). DNA of the CDR3: TGTGCCAGTAGTAGCGGAACTTACGAGCAGTACTTC. Translating gives CASSSGTYEQYF.

This rearrangement joins TRBV13 to TRBJ2-1; D not certain. Germline CDR1 is PRHDT and CDR2 is FYEKMQ (reference sequence). Trimming stripped 4 bases from V and 8 bases from J, with 15 bases between. The CDR3 loop spans 14 amino acids. Here the CDR3 DNA reads TGTGCCAGCAGCTCGCCCTCCTTAGTGGATGAGCAGTTCTTC. Protein sequence: CASSSPSLVDEQFF.

The chain has TRBV6-1 and TRBJ1-5; no firm D call. The CDR3 sequence is 16 residues long. The germline V and J ends were trimmed by 3 bases and 0 bases, with 12 bases remaining between them. Germline V CDR1 and CDR2: MNHNS, SASEGT. In nucleotides, the CDR3 is TGTGCCAGCAGTGATACAGAGACATATAGCAATCAGCCCCAGCATTTT. Protein product: CASSDTETYSNQPQHF.

V and J are TRBV5-6 and TRBJ2-3; 8 bases map to TRBD1. The CDR3 runs to 14 residues. CDR1 is SGHDT, CDR2 YYEEEE, per germline. The V and J ends lost 10 bases and 5 bases, in that order; junction bases with no gene match: 12. The CDR3 bases are TGTGCCGGCTCCCAGGGGGCGGCGCTAGATACGCAGTATTTT. The encoded protein is CAGSQGAALDTQYF.

V is TRBV5-1 and J is TRBJ2-3, with 7 nucleotides matching TRBD1. CDR3 size: 14 residues. Germline CDR1 SGHRS, CDR2 YFSETQ. The junction had 8 bases not matched to a gene; V was cut back by 7 bases and J by 3 bases. The CDR3, as DNA: TGCGCCAGCCGCGAAAGGGGGCAGACAGATACGCAGTATTTT. This codes for CASRERGQTDTQYF.

This clone was observed once. The V gene is TRBV5-5, the J gene TRBJ2-3, with 11 bases lining up with TRBD2. CDR3 size: 19 residues. Looked up from germline, CDR1 is SGHKS and CDR2 is YYEKEE (reference sequence). V was clipped by 1 base and J by 3 bases; unmatched bases: 13. The CDR3 bases are TGTGCCAGCAGCTTGATTTTGGGCCCCTTAGCGGGAGGGACAGATACGCAGTATTTT. Translated, it gives CASSLILGPLAGGTDTQYF.

V is TRBV6-5 and J is TRBJ2-1; D gene ambiguous. V lost 2 bases and J lost 6, with 8 bases in between. Germline CDR1 reads MNHEY; CDR2 reads SVGAGI. There are 13 residues in the CDR3. CDR3 protein: CASSYTPANEQFF. CDR3 in DNA: TGTGCCAGCAGTTACACTCCTGCCAATGAGCAGTTCTTC.

The J gene is TRBJ2-6, the V gene TRBV4-1; D may be TRBD1 (5 bases). Germline V gives CDR1 MGHRA, CDR2 YSYEKL. Trimming pared 1 base from V and 1 base from J, leaving 5 bases between. The CDR3 spans 15 residues. The CDR3 loop is CASSQGQSGANVLTF. DNA of the CDR3: TGCGCCAGCAGCCAAGGACAGTCTGGGGCCAACGTCCTGACTTTC.

The rearrangement links TRBV12-5 to TRBJ2-3, with a tentative D call TRBD2 (6 bases). The CDR3 spans 17 residues. Germline V CDR1 and CDR2: LGHNT, FRNRAP. V lost 3 bases and J lost 2, with 18 bases in between. Written as DNA, the CDR3 is TGTGCTAGTGGTTTTTCGAGAAGGGACTTCTACACAGATACGCAGTATTTT. Translating gives CASGFSRRDFYTDTQYF.

A few counts support this clone. The J gene is TRBJ2-1, the V gene TRBV7-9; 8 nucleotides line up with TRBD2. The junction had 10 bases not matched to a gene; V was cut back by 3 bases and J by 9 bases. The germline V gene has CDR1 SEHNR and CDR2 FQNEAQ (reference sequence). CDR3 size: 15 residues. In DNA, the CDR3 is TGTGCCAGCAGCTTCGAGCGGGAGCGGCTTGGTGAGCAGTTCTTC. Encoded protein: CASSFERERLGEQFF.

This clone turned up a few times. The V and J genes are TRBV9 and TRBJ1-6; the D gene is possibly TRBD1 (5 bases). This CDR3 comprises 13 residues. Germline V gives CDR1 SGDLS, CDR2 YYNGEE. Trimming removed 4 bases at V and 10 bases at J, with 12 bases between. The DNA for the CDR3 is TGTGCCAGCAGCTTCCGGGACGGATCACCCCTCCACTTT. Translated: CASSFRDGSPLHF.

The chain joins TRBV7-6 to TRBJ1-4; tentatively, D is TRBD1 (5 bases). In germline, CDR1 is SGHVS, CDR2 FNYEAQ. The CDR3 is 14 residues long. Trimming removed 2 bases from V and 6 bases from J, with 10 bases in between. The CDR3 protein is CASSLWGVDEKLFF. CDR3 DNA sequence: TGTGCCAGCAGCTTATGGGGGGTAGATGAAAAACTGTTTTTT.